This T cell receptor beta chain was observed in a study of blood T cell repertoires in COVID-19. The germline V gene has CDR1 MNHNS and CDR2 SASEGT. The CDR3 consists of 16 residues. Trimming left V 4 bases short and J 2 bases short, with 16 bases between. Generated by immunoSEQ multiplex PCR, the TCRdb table keeps only in-frame clones and is missing some. The sample contains 75,000 to 100,000 clones, more than 75% of which appear only once. The rearrangement links TRBV6-1 to TRBJ2-3; D may be TRBD2 (6 bases). What was sequenced was peripheral blood. The clonotype was recovered from a human donor in a cohort sampled during active COVID-19. The CDR3 loop reads CASSGNLASNTDTQYF. The CDR3 DNA sequence: TGTGCCAGCAGTGGAAACCTAGCGTCCAACACAGATACGCAGTATTTT.